This T cell receptor (beta chain) was recovered during a study of blood T cell repertoires in COVID-19. Across the study: The cDNA or gDNA used as material had been derived from T cells, B-cell-depleted T cells, or PBMCs.

Looked up from germline, CDR1 is LNHDA and CDR2 is SQIVND (reference sequence). V lost 5 bases and J lost 5; bases outside the gene matches: 11. The CDR3 totals 17 residues. TCRdb's table, derived via immunoSEQ multiplex PCR, lists solely in-frame clones and lacks some. The table has some 140,000 clones, approximately 85% seen once. This TCR was sampled from a man in his sixties with COVID-19, enrolled during active disease. The sequenced sample consisted of peripheral blood. V gene TRBV19 combines with J gene TRBJ2-1; TRBD2 agrees at 11 bases. CDR3 residues: CASSVLLTSGGNNEQFF. CDR3 DNA: TGTGCCAGTAGTGTTCTGTTAACTAGCGGGGGAAACAATGAGCAGTTCTTC.